This T cell receptor beta chain was captured in a study of blood T cell repertoires in COVID-19. V shed 4 bases and J shed 3 bases, with 9 bases lying between them. Looked up from germline, CDR1 is SGHVS and CDR2 is FQNEAQ. This CDR3 has 13 residues. Assay used: immunoSEQ multiplex PCR; TCRdb lists only in-frame clones, some missing. This sample has over 30,000 clones, with more than 75% found just once. The rearrangement links TRBV7-8 to TRBJ1-1; weak D call: TRBD1 (5 bases). The TCR was taken from a man older than 75 with active or convalescent COVID-19. The specimen sequenced was peripheral blood. This CDR3 is CASSSQGDTEAFF. The CDR3 DNA is TGTGCCAGCAGCTCCCAGGGTGACACTGAAGCTTTCTTT.